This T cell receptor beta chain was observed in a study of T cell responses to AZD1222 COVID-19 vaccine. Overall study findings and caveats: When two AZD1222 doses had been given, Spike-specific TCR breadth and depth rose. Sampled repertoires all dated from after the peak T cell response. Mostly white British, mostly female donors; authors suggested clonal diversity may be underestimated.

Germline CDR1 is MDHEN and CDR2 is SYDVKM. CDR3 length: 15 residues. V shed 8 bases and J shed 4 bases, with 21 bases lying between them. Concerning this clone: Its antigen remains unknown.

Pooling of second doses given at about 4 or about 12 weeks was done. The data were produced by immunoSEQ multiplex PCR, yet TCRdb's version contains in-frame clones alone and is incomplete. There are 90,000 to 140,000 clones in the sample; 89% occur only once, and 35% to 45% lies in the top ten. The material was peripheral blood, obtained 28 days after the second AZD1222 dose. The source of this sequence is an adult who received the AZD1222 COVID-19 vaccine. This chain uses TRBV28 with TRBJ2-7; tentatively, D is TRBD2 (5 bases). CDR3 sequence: CASLNPGKSRYEQYF. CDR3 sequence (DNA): TGTGCCAGCCTTAACCCGGGGAAATCAAGGTACGAGCAGTACTTC.